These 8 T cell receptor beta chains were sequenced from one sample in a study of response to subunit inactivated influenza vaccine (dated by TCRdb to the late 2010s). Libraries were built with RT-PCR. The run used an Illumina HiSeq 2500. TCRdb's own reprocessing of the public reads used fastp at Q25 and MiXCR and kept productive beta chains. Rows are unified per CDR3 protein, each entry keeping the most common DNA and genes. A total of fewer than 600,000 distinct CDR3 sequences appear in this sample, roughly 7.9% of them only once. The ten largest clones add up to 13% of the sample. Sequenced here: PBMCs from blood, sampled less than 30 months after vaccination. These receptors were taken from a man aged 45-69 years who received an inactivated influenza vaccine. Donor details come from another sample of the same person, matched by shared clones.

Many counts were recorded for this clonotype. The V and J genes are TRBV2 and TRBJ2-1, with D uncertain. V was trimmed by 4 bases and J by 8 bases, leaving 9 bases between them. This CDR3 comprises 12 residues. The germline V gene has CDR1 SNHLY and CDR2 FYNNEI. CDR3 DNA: TGTGCCAGCAGTGTTATTTGGGATGAGCAGTTCTTC. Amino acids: CASSVIWDEQFF.

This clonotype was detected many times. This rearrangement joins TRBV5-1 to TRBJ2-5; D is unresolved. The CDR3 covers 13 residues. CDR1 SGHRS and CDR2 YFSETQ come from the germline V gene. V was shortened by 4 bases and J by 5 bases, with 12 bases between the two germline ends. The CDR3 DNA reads TGCGCCAGCAGCACCAGTAGGTCGGAGACCCAGTACTTC. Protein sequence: CASSTSRSETQYF.

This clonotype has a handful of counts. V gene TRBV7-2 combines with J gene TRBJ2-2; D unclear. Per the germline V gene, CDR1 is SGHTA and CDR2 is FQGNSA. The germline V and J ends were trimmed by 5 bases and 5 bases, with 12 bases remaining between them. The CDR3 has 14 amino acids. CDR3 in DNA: TGTGCCAGCAGCCCCATGGCGAGTACCGGGGAGCTGTTTTTT. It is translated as CASSPMASTGELFF.

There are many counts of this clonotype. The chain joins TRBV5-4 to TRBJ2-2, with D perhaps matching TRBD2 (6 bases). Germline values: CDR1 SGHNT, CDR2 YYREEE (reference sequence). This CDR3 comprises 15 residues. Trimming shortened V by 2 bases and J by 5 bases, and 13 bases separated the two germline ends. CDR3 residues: CASSFGGRRTGELFF. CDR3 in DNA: TGTGCCAGCAGCTTTGGAGGGAGGCGTACCGGGGAGCTGTTTTTT.

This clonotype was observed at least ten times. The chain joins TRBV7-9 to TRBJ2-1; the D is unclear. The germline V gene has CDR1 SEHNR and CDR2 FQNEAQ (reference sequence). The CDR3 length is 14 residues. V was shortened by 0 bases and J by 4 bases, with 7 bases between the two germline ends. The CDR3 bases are TGTGCCAGCAGCTTAGCTGGCAAGTACAATGAGCAGTTCTTC. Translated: CASSLAGKYNEQFF.

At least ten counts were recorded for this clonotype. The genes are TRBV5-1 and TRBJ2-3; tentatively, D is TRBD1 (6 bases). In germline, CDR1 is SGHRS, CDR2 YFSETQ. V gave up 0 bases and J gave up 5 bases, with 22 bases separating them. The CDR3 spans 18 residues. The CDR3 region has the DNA TGCGCCAGCAGCTTGGGTCCACGGTGGCAGGGGAATCAAGATACGCAGTATTTT. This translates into CASSLGPRWQGNQDTQYF.

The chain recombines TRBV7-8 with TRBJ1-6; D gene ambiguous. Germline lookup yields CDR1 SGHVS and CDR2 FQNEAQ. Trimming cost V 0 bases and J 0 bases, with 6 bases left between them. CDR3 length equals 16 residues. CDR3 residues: CASSLAVGSYNSPLHF. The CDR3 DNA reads TGTGCCAGCAGCTTAGCAGTCGGCTCCTATAATTCACCCCTCCACTTT.

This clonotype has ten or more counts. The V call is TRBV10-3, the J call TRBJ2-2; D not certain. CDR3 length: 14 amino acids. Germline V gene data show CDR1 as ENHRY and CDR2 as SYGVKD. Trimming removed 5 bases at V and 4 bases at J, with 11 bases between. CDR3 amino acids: CAISPVAGTGELFF. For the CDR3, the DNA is TGTGCCATCAGTCCGGTAGCAGGCACCGGGGAGCTGTTTTTT.